This T cell receptor beta chain derives from a study of blood T cells in healthy people across ages. At least ten counts were recorded for this clonotype. Its antigen is unknown. In germline, CDR1 is DFQATT, CDR2 SNEGSKA (reference sequence). Germline trimming cut 7 bases from V and 7 bases from J; bases unmatched to any gene: 3. The CDR3 extends over 12 amino acids. The second PCR ran about 6 to 12 cycles with a sample-barcoded 5' primer and J-beta primers. TCRdb re-called the 5' RACE reads through MiXCR, storing one row per CDR3 protein. The repertoire consists of hundreds of thousands of distinct CDR3 sequences, with 20% to 25% occurring once and the leading ten covering roughly 3.4%. Study-wide results and limits: Considered underestimates were the diversity estimates obtained from one million T cells.

The sample comprised blood. This chain joins TRBV20-1 and TRBJ2-1, with 11 bases fitting TRBD1. The receptor comes from a man between 65 and 85 years old in good health. Here the CDR3 reads CSGDRGKNEQFF. For the CDR3, the DNA is TGCAGTGGGGACAGGGGGAAGAATGAGCAGTTCTTC.